This T cell receptor (beta chain) was captured in a study of T cell responses to AZD1222 COVID-19 vaccine. Whole-study findings and limits: Compared with day 0, the breadth and depth of the Spike-specific TCR repertoire rose significantly after two doses of AZD1222. Within unmutated variant regions lay the reported targets of nearly half of spike-specific TCRs.

The repertoire was sequenced with immunoSEQ multiplex PCR; TCRdb's copy has only in-frame clones and lacks some. The sample shows about 35,000 clones, approximately 90% of them seen only once. Points on this clone: Its antigen is not identified.

The V end lost 1 base, the J end lost 1 base, and 7 bases lay between the germline ends. Looked up from germline, CDR1 is SEHNR and CDR2 is FQNEAQ (reference sequence). CDR3 length: 14 residues. Sequencing was performed on peripheral blood, taken 28 days after the second AZD1222 dose. The chain recombines TRBV7-9 with TRBJ2-5, with a weak D call TRBD1 (6 bases). The receptor's source is an adult who received the AZD1222 COVID-19 vaccine. This CDR3 reads CASSLGTAQETQYF. The CDR3 coding sequence is TGTGCCAGCAGCTTAGGGACAGCCCAAGAGACCCAGTACTTC.